The 28 T cell receptor beta chains in this list originate from one sample, sequenced in a study of a mutant IDH1 vaccine in newly diagnosed glioma. Time point: baseline, week 1 (first vaccination visit). Treatment defined: pre-vaccination baseline after standard-of-care therapy. Some clones are missing from TCRdb's copy, which holds only in-frame ones; the method was immunoSEQ multiplex PCR. The table has 60,000 to 75,000 clones, more than 65% seen once; the top ten hold approximately 8%. Sequencing used PBMCs, obtained from a glioma patient treated with radiotherapy, temozolomide or both. Receptors originate from a man over 45 with glioma.

A single count supports this clone. The chain uses TRBV5-4 and TRBJ1-3; unclear D gene. In germline, CDR1 is SGHNT, CDR2 YYREEE (reference sequence). V lost 1 base and J 1 base, leaving 9 bases between the germline ends. The CDR3 has 15 amino acids. The DNA for the CDR3 is TGTGCCAGCAGCTTGTATTTGGAATCTGGAAACACCATATATTTT. Its translation is CASSLYLESGNTIYF.

V gene TRBV7-9 combines with J gene TRBJ1-2; D gene uncertain. The CDR3 is made up of 13 amino acids. The V and J ends lost 3 bases and 2 bases respectively, with 7 bases between them. Germline CDR1 reads SEHNR; CDR2 reads FQNEAQ (reference sequence). The CDR3 coding sequence is TGTGCCAGCAGCTTTGGAGAGAACTATGGCTACACCTTC. Translated, it gives CASSFGENYGYTF.

The chain employs TRBV10-1 and TRBJ1-4; D gene unclear. Trimming removed 3 bases from V and 4 bases from J, with 9 bases in between. CDR3 length equals 14 residues. Germline loops: CDR1 WNHNN, CDR2 SYGVQD (reference sequence). This chain's CDR3 is CASSDGRNNEKLFF. In nucleotides, the CDR3 is TGCGCCAGCAGTGATGGTCGGAATAATGAAAAACTGTTTTTT.

This chain links TRBV28 with TRBJ1-4; D not certain. Germline V gene data show CDR1 as MDHEN and CDR2 as SYDVKM. Trimming left V 1 base short and J 7 bases short, with 10 bases between. The CDR3 spans 14 residues. The CDR3 DNA sequence: TGTGCCAGCAGTTTATCCTCTAGTTTTGAAAAACTGTTTTTT. Its translation: CASSLSSSFEKLFF.

V gene TRBV29-1 combines with J gene TRBJ1-1; D might be TRBD1 (6 bases). The CDR3 has 11 amino acids. V lost 4 bases and J lost 7, with 10 bases in between. The V gene's germline CDR1 is SQVTM and CDR2 ANQGSEA. The CDR3 DNA follows: TGCAGCGTTGTAACAGGGATTGAAGCTTTCTTT. This sequence encodes CSVVTGIEAFF. The variable domain in full, completed from reference TRBV29-1 and TRBJ1-1, reads SAVISQKPSRDICQRGTSLTIQCQVDSQVTMMFWYRQQPGQSLTLIATANQGSEATYESGFVIDKFPISRPNLTFSTLTVSNMSPEDSSIYLCSVVTGIEAFFGQGTRLTVV.

V usage is TRBV7-9 and J usage is TRBJ1-2; no clear D gene. The CDR3 consists of 14 residues. CDR1 and CDR2 (germline): SEHNR, FQNEAQ (reference sequence). Trimming stripped 0 bases from V and 4 bases from J, with 9 bases between. The CDR3 sequence is CASSLAGLVYGYTF. The CDR3, as DNA: TGTGCCAGCAGCTTAGCGGGGTTAGTCTATGGCTACACCTTC.

CDR3 loop: CASSFTGGPRDEQYF. The CDR3 DNA reads as TGTGCCAGCAGCTTTACAGGGGGGCCCCGGGACGAGCAGTACTTC. This rearrangement joins TRBV13 to TRBJ2-7; 8 bases map to TRBD1. CDR1 and CDR2 from the germline V gene are PRHDT and FYEKMQ (reference sequence). The CDR3 has 15 amino acids. The V and J ends lost 3 bases and 5 bases, in that order; junction bases with no gene match: 9.

Only a few counts were recorded for this clone. V usage is TRBV4-2 and J usage is TRBJ1-2; D is ambiguous. The germline V and J ends were trimmed by 0 bases and 11 bases, with 10 bases remaining between them. Germline CDR1 and CDR2: LGHNA and YNFKEQ. This CDR3 comprises 12 residues. The CDR3 loop is CASSQDNPGYTF. CDR3 sequence (DNA): TGTGCCAGCAGCCAAGACAATCCTGGATACACCTTC.

The CDR3 nucleotides read TGCGCCAGCAGCAGTAGACCCGAGCGGGAGACCCAGTACTTC. Its translation is CASSSRPERETQYF. This chain connects TRBV5-1 to TRBJ2-5; D might be TRBD2 (5 bases). Germline loops: CDR1 SGHRS, CDR2 YFSETQ. V was trimmed by 4 bases and J by 5 bases, leaving 15 bases between them. The CDR3 runs to 14 residues.

The chain joins TRBV5-1 to TRBJ2-3; TRBD1 aligns across 8 bases. The CDR3 is 14 amino acids. J was trimmed by 3 bases and V by 4 bases; bases with no gene match: 4. In germline, CDR1 is SGHRS, CDR2 YFSETQ. CDR3 amino acids: CASSTRTGTDTQYF. The CDR3 nucleotides read TGCGCCAGCAGCACCCGGACAGGGACAGATACGCAGTATTTT.

The rearrangement joins TRBV9 to TRBJ1-1, with 9 bases matching TRBD1. CDR1 is SGDLS and CDR2 is YYNGEE in the germline V gene. V trimming: 3 bases; J trimming: 7 bases; junction bases outside the gene matches: 10. This CDR3 is built from 15 residues. The CDR3 DNA reads as TGTGCCAGCAGCGAGACGGGACAGGGAGGTCGTGAAGCTTTCTTT. Its protein is CASSETGQGGREAFF.

The chain combines TRBV7-9 with TRBJ1-4; D unresolved. CDR1 SEHNR and CDR2 FQNEAQ come from the germline V gene (reference sequence). This CDR3 region has 15 residues. Trimming cost V 5 bases and J 8 bases, with 18 bases left between them. The CDR3 sequence: CASSPREVEWEKLFF. In DNA form, the CDR3 reads TGTGCCAGCAGCCCCCGTGAGGTGGAGTGGGAAAAACTGTTTTTT.

The chain joins TRBV5-6 to TRBJ2-3; 13 bases align to TRBD2. The trim removed 1 base at V and 2 bases at J, leaving 4 bases unmatched. This CDR3 region has 17 residues. Per the germline V gene, CDR1 is SGHDT and CDR2 is YYEEEE. In DNA form, the CDR3 reads TGTGCCAGCAGCTTGAGACTAGCGGGGGGACTCACAGATACGCAGTATTTT. It specifies CASSLRLAGGLTDTQYF.

This clone appeared once. The genes are TRBV4-1 and TRBJ2-6; D is possibly TRBD1 (6 bases). This CDR3 comprises 20 residues. Trimming took off 4 bases at V and 2 bases at J, with 24 bases between the two ends. CDR1 and CDR2 (germline): MGHRA, YSYEKL. Written as DNA, the CDR3 is TGCGCCAGCAGCCCCTCTCCCACGAGGGGCGAGGGGGCTGGGGCCAACGTCCTGACTTTC. Protein product: CASSPSPTRGEGAGANVLTF.

The V call is TRBV4-2, the J call TRBJ2-5; D unresolved. CDR1 LGHNA and CDR2 YNFKEQ come from the germline V gene. V gave up 1 base and J gave up 1 base, with 7 bases separating them. The CDR3 length is 14 residues. CDR3 in DNA: TGTGCCAGCAGCCAAGTAGGGTCCCAAGAGACCCAGTACTTC. Protein product: CASSQVGSQETQYF.

The chain couples TRBV18 to TRBJ1-1; the match to TRBD1 covers 7 bases. This CDR3 has 16 amino acids. Trimming cost V 3 bases and J 0 bases; bases outside gene matches: 7. CDR1 and CDR2 (germline): KGHSH, LQKENI. The CDR3 is CASSPTGDPMNTEAFF. CDR3 nucleotides: TGTGCCAGCTCACCTACAGGGGACCCCATGAACACTGAAGCTTTCTTT.

V is TRBV29-1 and J is TRBJ2-7; TRBD1 is a possible D gene (6 bases). Between the trimmed V and J ends, which lost 4 bases and 10 bases, there was a span of 23 bases. The CDR3 has 14 residues. Germline V lookup: CDR1 SQVTM, CDR2 ANQGSEA. The CDR3 DNA reads as TGCAGCGTTGTACAGGGACCGCATGGGGCCGGACAGTACTTC. Amino acid sequence: CSVVQGPHGAGQYF.

The genes are TRBV19 and TRBJ1-4; weak D call: TRBD1 (5 bases). Germline CDR1 and CDR2: LNHDA and SQIVND (reference sequence). With 9 bases removed from V and 2 bases from J, the gap between germline ends came to 16 bases. The CDR3 is 15 amino acids. The CDR3 DNA is TGTGCCAGCAGAACGGGTGGGGGGACTAATGAAAAACTGTTTTTT. It is translated as CASRTGGGTNEKLFF.

The chain uses TRBV7-9 and TRBJ2-2; D call uncertain. The CDR3 totals 15 residues. Trimming pared 2 bases from V and 0 bases from J, leaving 7 bases between. The germline V gene encodes CDR1 SEHNR and CDR2 FQNEAQ (reference sequence). The CDR3 nucleotides read TGTGCCAGCAGCTTATCCTCGGCGAACACCGGGGAGCTGTTTTTT. Amino acid sequence: CASSLSSANTGELFF.

The genes are TRBV4-1 and TRBJ1-2, with D perhaps matching TRBD1 (6 bases). The CDR3 spans 16 residues. From germline, CDR1 is MGHRA and CDR2 YSYEKL. V lost 0 bases and J lost 8, with 19 bases in between. This CDR3 reads CASSQELGQGSMGYTF. CDR3 bases: TGCGCCAGCAGCCAAGAGTTGGGACAAGGCTCAATGGGCTACACCTTC.

The chain links TRBV25-1 to TRBJ1-4, with 7 bases matching TRBD1. The CDR3 sequence is 14 residues long. V lost 8 bases to trimming and J lost 8 bases; unmatched junction nucleotides: 11. Germline loops: CDR1 MGHDK, CDR2 SYGVNS. The CDR3 region is CASRTTGLGEKLFF. The CDR3 nucleotides are TGTGCCAGCCGAACGACAGGGCTAGGAGAAAAACTGTTTTTT.

This chain joins TRBV7-9 and TRBJ1-2, with D hard to call. V lost 0 bases and J 7 bases, leaving 9 bases between the germline ends. This CDR3 is 13 amino acids long. The germline gives CDR1 SEHNR, CDR2 FQNEAQ (reference sequence). The DNA of the CDR3 is TGTGCCAGCAGCTTAGCGGTCCCTAGTGGCTACACCTTC. The encoded protein is CASSLAVPSGYTF. The full variable domain, completed using reference TRBV7-9 and TRBJ1-2, is DTGVSQNPRHKITKRGQNVTFRCDPISEHNRLYWYRQTLGQGPEFLTYFQNEAQLEKSRLLSDRFSAERPKGSFSTLEIQRTEQGDSAMYLCASSLAVPSGYTFGSGTRLTVV.

In its sample, this clone was seen once. The rearrangement links TRBV20-1 to TRBJ2-3; unclear D gene. The V gene's germline CDR1 is DFQATT and CDR2 SNEGSKA (reference sequence). The CDR3 sequence is 11 residues long. V lost 6 bases to trimming and J lost 4 bases, with 8 bases between them. The CDR3 spells CSAWKADTQYF. In DNA form, the CDR3 reads TGCAGTGCCTGGAAGGCAGATACGCAGTATTTT.

V usage is TRBV11-3 and J usage is TRBJ2-5; tentative D call: TRBD2 (7 bases). The ends were cut back, 5 bases at V and 4 bases at J, with 17 bases in the middle. In germline, CDR1 is SGHNT, CDR2 YENEEA. CDR3 size: 15 residues. The CDR3 reads CASSPRSAGAETQYF. Written as DNA, the CDR3 is TGTGCCAGCAGCCCCCGGTCCGCGGGGGCAGAGACCCAGTACTTC.

The gene calls are TRBV7-2 and TRBJ2-7; D unclear. The CDR3 is 11 residues long. Germline values: CDR1 SGHTA, CDR2 FQGNSA. The V and J ends lost 1 base and 5 bases respectively, with 3 bases between them. CDR3 nucleotides: TGTGCCAGCAGCTTAGTAAACGAGCAGTACTTC. Encoded protein: CASSLVNEQYF.

The chain couples TRBV11-3 to TRBJ2-2; 7 nucleotides align to TRBD1. Trimming at V came to 4 bases and at J to 10 bases, leaving 12 bases not matched to a gene. This CDR3 is built from 15 residues. Per germline, CDR1 SGHNT and CDR2 YENEEA. CDR3 DNA: TGTGCCAGCAGCTCAAAACCTGGGACAGACGCGGAGCTGTTTTTT. This translates into CASSSKPGTDAELFF.

The J gene is TRBJ1-1, the V gene TRBV11-2, with a weak D call TRBD1 (6 bases). The CDR3 is made up of 12 amino acids. Germline loops: CDR1 SGHAT, CDR2 FQNNGV. V lost 2 bases and J lost 7, with 8 bases in between. CDR3 coding DNA: TGTGCCAGCAGCTTATACAGGGTTGAAGCTTTCTTT. Translated, it gives CASSLYRVEAFF. The variable domain in full, completed from reference TRBV11-2 and TRBJ1-1, reads EAGVAQSPRYKIIEKRQSVAFWCNPISGHATLYWYQQILGQGPKLLIQFQNNGVVDDSQLPKDRFSAERLKGVDSTLKIQPAKLEDSAVYLCASSLYRVEAFFGQGTRLTVV.

The chain is built from TRBV5-1 and TRBJ1-1; D perhaps matches TRBD1 (6 bases). The CDR3 spans 14 residues. V was clipped by 0 bases and J by 0 bases, with 6 bases between them. The germline gives CDR1 SGHRS, CDR2 YFSETQ. This chain's CDR3 is CASSLGQVNTEAFF. DNA for the CDR3: TGCGCCAGCAGCTTGGGACAGGTGAACACTGAAGCTTTCTTT.